This T cell receptor (beta chain) is from a study of T cells after yellow fever vaccination. As for the study in general: Fractions with few cells were prepared using SMART-Seq v4 Ultra Low Input. Study-level results: Boosting was followed by the reappearance of most primary-vaccination clones (around 95% CD4, 85% to 90% CD8).

Per germline, CDR1 MNHEY and CDR2 SMNVEV (reference sequence). The germline V and J ends were trimmed by 10 bases and 4 bases, with 29 bases remaining between them. The length of the CDR3 is 18 residues. This clonotype came up a few times. TCR cDNA was made by 5'RACE template switching, adding a universal primer site and UMIs. TCRdb re-derived calls from the 5' RACE reads in MiXCR, one entry per CDR3 protein. The sample lists just under 85,000 distinct CDR3 sequences, roughly 13% seen once, with approximately 23% in the top ten. The rearrangement joins TRBV27 to TRBJ1-3, with D unclear. The TCR comes from a man younger than 35 who received the YFV17D yellow fever vaccine. The sample in question was CD8+ T cells not binding an NS4B(214-222) dextramer, sorted from PBMCs, obtained roughly 20 days after the first yellow fever vaccination. The CDR3 nucleotides are TGTGCCACCCCTCTAAGGAGGAAATACCTCTTCTCAGGAAACACCATATATTTT. This gives the protein CATPLRRKYLFSGNTIYF.